What follows are 20 T cell receptor beta chains derived from one specimen sequenced in a study of blood T cell repertoires in COVID-19. Sequenced by immunoSEQ multiplex PCR; TCRdb stores in-frame clones only, minus some. The sample consists of fewer than 300,000 clones, roughly 84% of them appearing once. Sequencing was carried out using peripheral blood. Receptors were obtained from a woman aged 18-29 years with acute or convalescent COVID-19.

V is TRBV7-9 and J is TRBJ1-2; D not resolved. Germline lookup yields CDR1 SEHNR and CDR2 FQNEAQ (reference sequence). This CDR3 contains 14 residues. The V end was cut by 1 base, the J end by 8 bases, with 14 bases between. Here the CDR3 DNA reads TGTGCCAGCAGCTTAGATCCGGTCGGAGCCGGCTACACCTTC. This gives the protein CASSLDPVGAGYTF.

The V and J genes are TRBV5-1 and TRBJ2-3, with 8 bases lining up with TRBD1. The CDR3 is 14 amino acids. Germline CDR1 and CDR2: SGHRS and YFSETQ. Trimming cost V 7 bases and J 2 bases; bases outside gene matches: 6. The CDR3 loop reads CASYRDRNTDTQYF. The CDR3 nucleotides are TGCGCCAGCTACCGGGACAGGAACACAGATACGCAGTATTTT.

V usage is TRBV25-1 and J usage is TRBJ2-1; 8 bases are shared with TRBD2. The trim removed 4 bases at V and 7 bases at J, leaving 3 bases unmatched. The CDR3 is made up of 13 amino acids. The germline CDR1 and CDR2 sequences are MGHDK and SYGVNS. The CDR3 nucleotides read TGTGCCAGCAGTGCGGGCGGGAGGAATGAGCAGTTCTTC. It specifies CASSAGGRNEQFF.

The chain is built from TRBV5-4 and TRBJ2-1; 12 bases align to TRBD2. CDR1 is SGHNT, CDR2 YYREEE, per germline (reference sequence). The CDR3 is made up of 14 amino acids. V shed 3 bases, J shed 5 bases, and the junction held 0 bases outside the gene matches. The CDR3 here is CASSWTSGDNEQFF. The CDR3 nucleotides read TGTGCCAGCAGCTGGACTAGCGGGGACAATGAGCAGTTCTTC.

In the case of this clone: Other DNA sequences from this sample encode an identical CDR3 as well. The chain recombines TRBV5-1 with TRBJ1-2, with 9 bases identical to TRBD1. With V trimmed by 4 bases and J by 6 bases, 10 bases remained unmatched. Germline values: CDR1 SGHRS, CDR2 YFSETQ. This CDR3 spans 15 amino acids. CDR3 sequence: CASSLTGGWINGYTF. The CDR3 coding sequence is TGCGCCAGCAGCCTGACAGGGGGATGGATAAATGGCTACACCTTC.

The chain joins TRBV20-1 to TRBJ1-5; D uncertain. Trimming removed 3 bases from V and 4 bases from J, with 7 bases in between. The CDR3 is made up of 12 amino acids. Germline assignment: CDR1 DFQATT and CDR2 SNEGSKA (reference sequence). The CDR3 loop is CSASGRNQPQHF. CDR3 bases: TGCAGTGCTAGTGGTAGAAATCAGCCCCAGCATTTT.

The sample holds one count of this clone. The rearrangement joins TRBV27 to TRBJ2-2, with TRBD2 as a possible D gene (6 bases). The V gene's germline CDR1 is MNHEY and CDR2 SMNVEV (reference sequence). This CDR3 is 16 amino acids long. With 6 bases removed from V and 3 bases from J, the gap between germline ends came to 17 bases. The CDR3 protein is CASSPGTAGDTGELFF. Written as DNA, the CDR3 is TGTGCCAGCAGCCCCGGGACTGCAGGTGACACCGGGGAGCTGTTTTTT.

This chain uses TRBV27 with TRBJ2-1; 14 bases agree with TRBD2. This CDR3 spans 15 amino acids. V shed 4 bases, J shed 10 bases, and the junction held 6 bases outside the gene matches. Germline loops: CDR1 MNHEY, CDR2 SMNVEV (reference sequence). The CDR3 loop reads CASSSPGLAGAEQFF. The CDR3 bases are TGTGCCAGCAGTTCCCCGGGACTAGCGGGGGCGGAGCAGTTCTTC.

The chain recombines TRBV29-1 with TRBJ2-5; 12 nucleotides match TRBD2. J lost 9 bases, V lost 4 bases, and 21 bases had no gene match. Germline loops: CDR1 SQVTM, CDR2 ANQGSEA. There are 18 residues in the CDR3. The CDR3 region is CSVGVWDRDLLAGGPQYF. The DNA for the CDR3 is TGCAGCGTTGGAGTGTGGGACAGGGATTTACTAGCGGGAGGCCCCCAGTACTTC.

The chain carries TRBV7-2 and TRBJ1-5, with 8 nucleotides matching TRBD1. The ends lost 2 bases at V and 2 bases at J; junction bases unmatched: 2. The CDR3 sequence is 15 residues long. Germline V CDR1 and CDR2: SGHTA, FQGNSA. The CDR3 sequence is CASSLWGQGNQPQHF. The CDR3 DNA reads as TGTGCCAGCAGCTTATGGGGACAGGGCAATCAGCCCCAGCATTTT.

This clone was detected a few times. The genes are TRBV9 and TRBJ2-7; weak D call: TRBD2 (6 bases). CDR1 is SGDLS, CDR2 YYNGEE, per germline. This CDR3 is 14 amino acids long. The ends were cut back, 0 bases at V and 2 bases at J, with 9 bases in the middle. The CDR3 loop reads CASSVGGETYEQYF. The CDR3 DNA reads TGTGCCAGCAGCGTAGGCGGGGAAACCTACGAGCAGTACTTC.

The chain couples TRBV5-1 to TRBJ1-5; the match to TRBD1 covers 7 bases. CDR3 length equals 14 residues. Unmatched junction bases numbered 1, after V lost 2 bases and J lost 2 bases. Per the germline V gene, CDR1 is SGHRS and CDR2 is YFSETQ. The CDR3 loop reads CASSLGTGNQPQHF. In nucleotides, the CDR3 is TGCGCCAGCAGCTTAGGGACAGGCAATCAGCCCCAGCATTTT.

The rearrangement uses TRBV7-9 and TRBJ2-1; 7 bases align to TRBD2. The CDR3 has 15 residues. J was trimmed by 5 bases and V by 6 bases; bases with no gene match: 10. Germline V gives CDR1 SEHNR, CDR2 FQNEAQ (reference sequence). In DNA, the CDR3 is TGTGCCAGCAGTGGAAGGGCTAGCGGAGACAATGAGCAGTTCTTC. Amino acid sequence: CASSGRASGDNEQFF.

The chain joins TRBV6-5 to TRBJ1-1; D may be TRBD1 (5 bases). This CDR3 is built from 15 residues. The V end lost 0 bases, the J end lost 9 bases, and 17 bases lay between the germline ends. Germline V gene data show CDR1 as MNHEY and CDR2 as SVGAGI. The CDR3 sequence: CASSYSSTLGGKAFF. The CDR3 coding sequence is TGTGCCAGCAGTTACTCTAGCACCTTGGGGGGGAAAGCTTTCTTT.

The rearrangement links TRBV5-1 to TRBJ1-6, with 10 nucleotides matching TRBD1. The V gene end was trimmed by 2 bases and the J gene end by 10 bases; junction bases not matched to a gene: 15. The CDR3 extends over 18 amino acids. CDR1 and CDR2 (germline): SGHRS, YFSETQ. CDR3 in DNA: TGCGCCAGCAGCTTAATCGGACAGGGGGTTGTTAGATACTCACCCCTCCACTTT. Amino acid sequence: CASSLIGQGVVRYSPLHF.

The chain has TRBV12-3 or TRBV12-4 and TRBJ1-5, with 7 bases matching TRBD1. This CDR3 is 13 amino acids long. V dropped 5 bases and J dropped 4; count of bases not matched to a gene: 2. In DNA, the CDR3 is TGTGCCAGCAGTCGACAGGGAAATCAGCCCCAGCATTTT. This codes for CASSRQGNQPQHF.

The chain employs TRBV9 and TRBJ1-2, with 8 nucleotides matching TRBD1. From germline, CDR1 is SGDLS and CDR2 YYNGEE. After removal of 3 bases from V and 7 bases from J, the junction contained 8 bases not matched to a gene. This CDR3 comprises 14 residues. The CDR3 bases are TGTGCCAGCAGCGGCCCAGGGGGCGTTCGTGGCTACACCTTC. Translating gives CASSGPGGVRGYTF.

The chain is built from TRBV30 and TRBJ1-6, with TRBD1 matching 9 bases. Germline V CDR1 and CDR2: GTSNPN, SVGIG (reference sequence). V lost 3 bases and J lost 10; bases outside the gene matches: 7. There are 14 residues in the CDR3. CDR3 loop: CAWSGGTGNSPLHF. The CDR3 DNA follows: TGTGCCTGGAGCGGGGGGACAGGGAACTCACCCCTCCACTTT.

The chain links TRBV30 to TRBJ2-5; tentatively, D is TRBD1 (6 bases). The V and J ends lost 0 bases and 4 bases respectively, with 9 bases between them. Germline loops: CDR1 GTSNPN, CDR2 SVGIG (reference sequence). CDR3 length: 13 residues. The CDR3 is CAWSVQGSETQYF. The CDR3 region has the DNA TGTGCCTGGAGTGTTCAGGGGTCAGAGACCCAGTACTTC. Supplemented by reference TRBV30 and TRBJ2-5, the full variable domain reads SQTIHQWPATLVQPVGSPLSLECTVEGTSNPNLYWYRQAAGRGLQLLFYSVGIGQISSEVPQNLSASRPQDRQFILSSKKLLLSDSGFYLCAWSVQGSETQYFGPGTRLLVL.

The chain employs TRBV5-1 and TRBJ1-4; 8 bases fit TRBD1. This CDR3 contains 17 residues. Germline CDR1 SGHRS, CDR2 YFSETQ. V gave up 4 bases and J gave up 0 bases; unmatched junction bases: 8. The CDR3 is CASSDRGIITTNEKLFF. Written as DNA, the CDR3 is TGCGCCAGCAGCGACAGGGGAATCATTACAACTAATGAAAAACTGTTTTTT.